The clone carrying this TCR beta chain was counted ten times or more. Initially, at the first diagnosis of hyperthyroidism and before any ophthalmopathy symptoms, blood was sampled. The data were obtained in a study of T cells in Graves' hyperthyroidism and ophthalmopathy. TCR beta CDR3 regions were amplified from RNA. A set of HTBI primers served as the primers for a first-round RT-PCR of the TCR CDR3. TCRdb processed the multiplex PCR reads anew with MiXCR; each CDR3 protein has one entry. This table holds hundreds of thousands of distinct CDR3 sequences, 15% to 20% found once. Material for sequencing was blood. The TCR comes from a woman aged 50 to 60 with Graves' hyperthyroidism that later progressed to Graves' ophthalmopathy.

The CDR3 loop is CASSLQGNNQPQHF. In DNA form, the CDR3 reads TGTGCCAGCAGTTTACAGGGGAACAATCAGCCCCAGCATTTT. The gene calls are TRBV12-3 or TRBV12-4 and TRBJ1-5; the D gene is possibly TRBD1 (6 bases). V dropped 2 bases and J dropped 3 bases, with 8 bases sitting between them. The CDR3 runs to 14 residues.